What follows are 25 T cell receptor beta chains derived from one specimen sequenced in a study of early stage breast cancer tumors. Sequenced by immunoSEQ multiplex PCR; TCRdb stores in-frame clones only, minus some. The sample gives roughly 10,000 clones, 71% of which show up once; under 20% is in the top ten. Sequenced material: normal breast tissue next to the tumor. These receptor sequences come from a person aged 55 to 69 with breast cancer.

This clone was picked up one time. J is TRBJ2-7 and V is TRBV27, with 14 nucleotides matching TRBD2. This CDR3 has 16 residues. Germline CDR1 is MNHEY and CDR2 is SMNVEV (reference sequence). The V and J ends lost 5 bases and 9 bases, in that order; junction bases with no gene match: 12. The CDR3 here is CASSPARLAGGPGQYF. The CDR3 coding sequence is TGTGCCAGCAGTCCAGCAAGACTAGCGGGAGGGCCAGGGCAGTACTTC.

This clone was picked up a small number of times. This rearrangement joins TRBV18 to TRBJ1-4; TRBD1 agrees at 8 bases. V gave up 3 bases and J gave up 8 bases; unmatched junction bases: 5. Per germline, CDR1 KGHSH and CDR2 LQKENI. CDR3 size: 14 residues. The CDR3 sequence is CASSPSGGDEKLFF. The DNA for the CDR3 is TGTGCCAGCTCACCCTCAGGGGGCGACGAAAAACTGTTTTTT. The entire variable domain, with the rest obtained from reference TRBV18 and TRBJ1-4, is as follows: NAGVMQNPRHLVRRRGQEARLRCSPMKGHSHVYWYRQLPEEGLKFMVYLQKENIIDESGMPKERFSAEFPKEGPSILRIQQVVRGDSAAYFCASSPSGGDEKLFFGSGTQLSVL.

This chain connects TRBV4-3 to TRBJ2-1; 9 bases agree with TRBD2. The CDR3 is 16 residues long. V lost 6 bases, J lost 7 bases, and 13 bases stayed unmatched. CDR1 is LGHNA, CDR2 YSLEER, per germline. Here the CDR3 DNA reads TGCGCCAGCAGTCGCGAGGCCGGGACTAGCCTTAATGAGCAGTTCTTC. Encoded protein: CASSREAGTSLNEQFF.

This clone was seen once. J is TRBJ2-3 and V is TRBV7-3, with TRBD2 as a possible D gene (5 bases). CDR1 is SGHTA, CDR2 FQGTGA, per germline. V was cut by 1 base and J by 5 bases, with 7 bases left in between. CDR3 size: 13 residues. This CDR3 reads CASSLREKDTQYF. The CDR3 nucleotides read TGTGCCAGCAGCTTAAGGGAGAAAGATACGCAGTATTTT. Full variable domain (outside the CDR3, taken from reference TRBV7-3 and TRBJ2-3): GAGVSQTPSNKVTEKGKYVELRCDPISGHTALYWYRQSLGQGPEFLIYFQGTGAADDSGLPNDRFFAVRPEGSVSTLKIQRTERGDSAVYLCASSLREKDTQYFGPGTRLTVL.

The V and J genes are TRBV2 and TRBJ2-7, with TRBD2 matching over 10 bases. This CDR3 spans 14 amino acids. Germline values: CDR1 SNHLY, CDR2 FYNNEI. Germline trimming cut 6 bases from V and 2 bases from J; bases unmatched to any gene: 4. CDR3 sequence: CASSPSGRAYEQYF. For the CDR3, the DNA is TGTGCCAGCAGCCCAAGCGGGAGGGCCTACGAGCAGTACTTC.

This clone showed up just once. This chain's CDR3 is CASSKDRALSGNTIYF. The DNA for the CDR3 is TGTGCCAGCAGCAAAGACAGGGCCCTCTCTGGAAACACCATATATTTT. The chain recombines TRBV7-2 with TRBJ1-3, with 7 bases matching TRBD1. The germline V gene has CDR1 SGHTA and CDR2 FQGNSA. The CDR3 has 16 amino acids. The V segment lost 5 bases and the J segment 0 bases; nucleotides outside the gene matches: 7.

V usage is TRBV10-3 and J usage is TRBJ2-7; 9 bases fit TRBD2. The junction had 9 bases not matched to a gene; V was cut back by 10 bases and J by 2 bases. This CDR3 contains 14 residues. Germline loops: CDR1 ENHRY, CDR2 SYGVKD. The CDR3 loop is CATTSSGRPYEQYF. CDR3 in DNA: TGTGCCACCACTAGTAGCGGGAGACCCTACGAGCAGTACTTC.

This chain joins TRBV7-9 and TRBJ1-1; D gene uncertain. CDR1 is SEHNR and CDR2 is FQNEAQ in the germline V gene (reference sequence). The V end was cut by 5 bases, the J end by 10 bases, with 17 bases between. The CDR3 is 13 amino acids. As DNA, the CDR3 is TGTGCCAGCAGCCCCTCGACCTATGGGAGAGCTTTCTTT. This gives the protein CASSPSTYGRAFF.

The chain is built from TRBV4-2 and TRBJ1-4; tentatively, D is TRBD1 (6 bases). The CDR3 spans 13 residues. The germline CDR1 and CDR2 sequences are LGHNA and YNFKEQ. V lost 5 bases, J lost 5 bases, and 9 bases lay in between. The CDR3 DNA sequence: TGTGCCAGCAGCGGGCAGGGGAATGAAAAACTGTTTTTT. It yields the protein CASSGQGNEKLFF.

The rearrangement links TRBV4-1 to TRBJ2-3, with D perhaps TRBD2 (5 bases). The V end was cut by 0 bases, the J end by 4 bases, with 14 bases between. Germline CDR1 MGHRA, CDR2 YSYEKL. CDR3 length equals 16 residues. This CDR3 is CASSQDGGRFSDTQYF. CDR3 DNA sequence: TGCGCCAGCAGCCAAGATGGAGGACGTTTCTCAGATACGCAGTATTTT.

The CDR3 bases are TGTGCCAGCAGCCGTCAGACAGGGGCTCAGCCCCAGCATTTT. Protein sequence: CASSRQTGAQPQHF. V usage is TRBV4-2 and J usage is TRBJ1-5; 8 bases are a match to TRBD1. This CDR3 contains 14 residues. Trimming cost V 4 bases and J 6 bases; bases outside gene matches: 5. From germline, CDR1 is LGHNA and CDR2 YNFKEQ.

CDR3 protein: CASSSRQGVGNEQFF. The DNA for the CDR3 is TGTGCCAGCAGCAGTCGACAGGGGGTCGGCAATGAGCAGTTCTTC. The J gene is TRBJ2-1, the V gene TRBV21-1; TRBD1 is the table's D call and was not checked against the DNA. TRBV21-1 is marked as a pseudogene. CDR3 length: 15 amino acids.

The chain links TRBV5-6 to TRBJ2-2; TRBD2 aligns across 8 bases. Per the germline V gene, CDR1 is SGHDT and CDR2 is YYEEEE. J lost 4 bases, V lost 5 bases, and 10 bases had no gene match. This CDR3 has 16 amino acids. The CDR3 spells CASRTPGLVVTGELFF. The CDR3, as DNA: TGTGCCAGCAGGACTCCGGGACTAGTGGTCACCGGGGAGCTGTTTTTT. The full variable domain, in which reference TRBV5-6 and TRBJ2-2 provide the parts outside the CDR3, is DAGVTQSPTHLIKTRGQQVTLRCSPKSGHDTVSWYQQALGQGPQFIFQYYEEEERQRGNFPDRFSGHQFPNYSSELNVNALLLGDSALYLCASRTPGLVVTGELFFGEGSRLTVL.

In this sample, this clone turned up a few times. The chain is built from TRBV28 and TRBJ2-2; D remains ambiguous. Trimming took 0 bases from V and 3 from J, leaving 8 bases between them. Germline-derived CDR1 and CDR2 are MDHEN and SYDVKM. The CDR3 loop spans 15 amino acids. Here the CDR3 DNA reads TGTGCCAGCAGTTTATGGGCTTCGTACACCGGGGAGCTGTTTTTT. Amino acids: CASSLWASYTGELFF. Complete variable domain (other parts from reference TRBV28 and TRBJ2-2): DVKVTQSSRYLVKRTGEKVFLECVQDMDHENMFWYRQDPGLGLRLIYFSYDVKMKEKGDIPEGYSVSREKKERFSLILESASTNQTSMYLCASSLWASYTGELFFGEGSRLTVL.

The chain joins TRBV7-3 to TRBJ1-2; 7 bases agree with TRBD1. The CDR3 runs to 17 residues. Germline values: CDR1 SGHTA, CDR2 FQGTGA. V gave up 5 bases and J gave up 1 base; unmatched junction bases: 13. As DNA, the CDR3 is TGTGCCAGCAGCCTGTCACGGGACAGCTTCCTTAACTATGGCTACACCTTC. Amino acids: CASSLSRDSFLNYGYTF.

V and J are TRBV5-1 and TRBJ2-5, with TRBD2 matching 13 bases. J lost 0 bases, V lost 0 bases, and 8 bases had no gene match. CDR1 SGHRS and CDR2 YFSETQ come from the germline V gene. The CDR3 is made up of 19 amino acids. The CDR3 region has the DNA TGCGCCAGCAGCTTGGACGGGACTAGCGGGATTGCCTACCAAGAGACCCAGTACTTC. Translating it yields CASSLDGTSGIAYQETQYF.

This clone showed up just once. The V gene is TRBV7-2, the J gene TRBJ2-5; possibly TRBD1 for D (6 bases). V was shortened by 5 bases and J by 2 bases, with 9 bases between the two germline ends. The CDR3 runs 13 residues. The V gene's germline CDR1 is SGHTA and CDR2 FQGNSA. Here the CDR3 reads CASSPGQQETQYF. The CDR3 coding sequence is TGTGCCAGCAGCCCCGGACAGCAAGAGACCCAGTACTTC.

J is TRBJ2-7 and V is TRBV28, with 10 bases that match TRBD1. J gave up 6 bases and V 2 bases, and 10 bases lay outside the gene matches. Per the germline V gene, CDR1 is MDHEN and CDR2 is SYDVKM. This CDR3 has 16 residues. The CDR3 protein is CASSLPGTGVPTEQYF. In DNA, the CDR3 is TGTGCCAGCAGTTTACCCGGGACAGGGGTCCCCACCGAGCAGTACTTC.

The chain recombines TRBV11-2 with TRBJ1-1; D might be TRBD1 (6 bases). The CDR3 runs 16 residues. V lost 4 bases and J 5 bases, leaving 20 bases between the germline ends. Germline V lookup: CDR1 SGHAT, CDR2 FQNNGV. The CDR3 nucleotides read TGTGCCAGCAGCTCCCGCAGGGGCCAGAGCGGAACTGAAGCTTTCTTT. This encodes CASSSRRGQSGTEAFF.

This rearrangement joins TRBV4-3 to TRBJ2-7; 7 nucleotides align to TRBD1. The CDR3 is 14 amino acids. The trim removed 1 base at V and 4 bases at J, leaving 4 bases unmatched. Per the germline V gene, CDR1 is LGHNA and CDR2 is YSLEER. CDR3 in amino acids: CASSQGNRGYEQYF. The CDR3 coding sequence is TGCGCCAGCAGCCAAGGAAACAGGGGATACGAGCAGTACTTC.

V and J are TRBV5-1 and TRBJ2-1; 7 nucleotides agree with TRBD2. The V gene end was trimmed by 0 bases and the J gene end by 4 bases; junction bases not matched to a gene: 4. Looked up from germline, CDR1 is SGHRS and CDR2 is YFSETQ. CDR3 length equals 15 residues. CDR3 sequence reads: CASSLGGSEYNEQFF. The CDR3 region has the DNA TGCGCCAGCAGCTTGGGCGGGAGCGAGTACAATGAGCAGTTCTTC. Looking up the rest from reference TRBV5-1 and TRBJ2-1 gives the full variable domain: KAGVTQTPRYLIKTRGQQVTLSCSPISGHRSVSWYQQTPGQGLQFLFEYFSETQRNKGNFPGRFSGRQFSNSRSEMNVSTLELGDSALYLCASSLGGSEYNEQFFGPGTRLTVL.

V and J are TRBV28 and TRBJ2-2; TRBD1 is a possible D gene (6 bases). Per germline, CDR1 MDHEN and CDR2 SYDVKM. Trimming pared 7 bases from V and 5 bases from J, leaving 14 bases between. CDR3 length: 14 residues. The CDR3 loop is CASNYVGGTGELFF. CDR3 nucleotide sequence: TGTGCCAGCAACTATGTAGGGGGAACCGGGGAGCTGTTTTTT.

V and J are TRBV7-8 and TRBJ1-1; the D is unclear. V shed 3 bases and J shed 3 bases, with 8 bases lying between them. Germline assignment: CDR1 SGHVS and CDR2 FQNEAQ. The CDR3 contains 13 residues. The CDR3 bases are TGTGCCAGCAGCTTCCCCGGGGACACTGAAGCTTTCTTT. The encoded protein is CASSFPGDTEAFF.

This clone was counted only a few times. The J gene is TRBJ2-3, the V gene TRBV4-2, with TRBD2 as a possible D gene (6 bases). V lost 8 bases, J lost 0 bases, and 15 bases lay in between. The germline V gene encodes CDR1 LGHNA and CDR2 YNFKEQ. The CDR3 sequence is 15 residues long. CDR3 in DNA: TGTGCCAGCGGGGGGATAGTCACTAGCACAGATACGCAGTATTTT. Amino acids: CASGGIVTSTDTQYF.

This clone appeared a few times. The genes are TRBV5-1 and TRBJ1-2; D gene uncertain. The V end lost 2 bases, the J end lost 0 bases, and 11 bases lay between the germline ends. CDR3 length equals 15 residues. In germline, CDR1 is SGHRS, CDR2 YFSETQ. CDR3 bases: TGCGCCAGCAGCTTAACGGCCCTAGCTAACTATGGCTACACCTTC. It is translated as CASSLTALANYGYTF.